The present T cell receptor (beta chain) was sequenced within a study of T cell responses to AZD1222 COVID-19 vaccine. Study-level points and caveats: Elevations in Spike-specific TCR breadth and depth followed administration of two AZD1222 doses. Among spike-specific TCRs, nearly half reportedly target unmutated variant regions. Spike as a whole was targeted by vaccine-associated CD4 TCRs, dominant at 160-218 and 743-854. The donor cohort was predominantly white British with a female majority, and clonal diversity may have been underestimated.

This clone appeared a few times. Its antigen remains unidentified. This CDR3 is built from 12 residues. The ends were cut back, 6 bases at V and 4 bases at J, with 9 bases in the middle. CDR1 is MDHEN and CDR2 is SYDVKM in the germline V gene. Using immunoSEQ multiplex PCR, the repertoire was profiled, and TCRdb retains in-frame clones only, with some absent. Of approximately 160,000 clones listed, 70% to 90% were seen once; the top ten hold around 2%. This specimen consisted of peripheral blood, obtained on day 0 of AZD1222 vaccination. The chain has TRBV28 and TRBJ2-5; no firm D call. This TCR was sampled from an adult in good health. CDR3 in amino acids: CASRVQGETQYF. As DNA, the CDR3 is TGTGCCAGCAGGGTTCAAGGAGAGACCCAGTACTTC.